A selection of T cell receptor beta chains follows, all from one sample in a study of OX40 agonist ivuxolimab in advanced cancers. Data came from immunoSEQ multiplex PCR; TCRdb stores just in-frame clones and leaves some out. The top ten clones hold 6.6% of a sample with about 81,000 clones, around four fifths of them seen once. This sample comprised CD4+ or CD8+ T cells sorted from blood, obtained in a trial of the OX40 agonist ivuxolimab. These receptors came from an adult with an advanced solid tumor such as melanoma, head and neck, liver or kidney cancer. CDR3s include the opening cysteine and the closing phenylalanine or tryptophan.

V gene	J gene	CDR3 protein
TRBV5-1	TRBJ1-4	CASSLDGERTEKLFF
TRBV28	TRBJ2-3	CASSPTNFQDTQYF
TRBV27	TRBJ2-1	CASSPRLAGGRNEQFF
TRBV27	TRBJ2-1	CASSSQPGTSRVFYSTYNEQFF
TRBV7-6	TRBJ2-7	CASSLATDTYYEQYF
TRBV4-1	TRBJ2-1	CASSQAPAGAGSDGNEQFF
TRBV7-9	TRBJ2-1	CASSLTGVNEQFF
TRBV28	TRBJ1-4	CASSPPNPEKLFF
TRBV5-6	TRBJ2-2	CASSLLLDRADTGELFF
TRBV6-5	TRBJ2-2	CASSTPPDGTGELFF
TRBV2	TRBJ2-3	CASSDGDTQYF
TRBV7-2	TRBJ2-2	CASSRPTGELFF
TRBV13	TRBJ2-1	CASSGIKDTYNEQFF
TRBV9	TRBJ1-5	CASSVGQDQPQHF
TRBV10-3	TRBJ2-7	CAISKLYEQYF
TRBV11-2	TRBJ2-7	CASSLGRGRGSYEQYF
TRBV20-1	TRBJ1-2	CKGVGGYTF
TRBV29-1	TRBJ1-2	CSVEYLRDRFGYTF
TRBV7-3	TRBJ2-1	CASSLPGVDNEQFF
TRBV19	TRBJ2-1	CASSTPRTGGEQFF
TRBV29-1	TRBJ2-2	CSVLAGPLANTGELFF
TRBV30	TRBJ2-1	CAWSAPSEGVVNEQFF
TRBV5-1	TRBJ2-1	CASSFSQDPGRFF
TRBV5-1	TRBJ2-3	CASSADGTRVSDTQYF
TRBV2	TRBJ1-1	CASRGPANTEAFF
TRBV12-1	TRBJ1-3	CASSFHKGPGCSSGNTIYF
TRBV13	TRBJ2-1	CASSLVESSYNEQFF
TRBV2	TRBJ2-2	CASSAGDTGELFF
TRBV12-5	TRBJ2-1	CASGYGNEQFF
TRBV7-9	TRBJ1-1	CASSPPRGGTEAFF
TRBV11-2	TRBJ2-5	CASSSTLAGGETQYF
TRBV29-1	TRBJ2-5	CSVGDRGHQETQYF
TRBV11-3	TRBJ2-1	CASSPLGGKLRYNEQFF
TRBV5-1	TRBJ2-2	CASSPWGSGTFTGELFF
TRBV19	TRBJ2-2	CASSSSPRPSTGELFF
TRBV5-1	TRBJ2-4	CASRSAAGLAKNIQYF
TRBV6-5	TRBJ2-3	CASSYGAGETDTQYF
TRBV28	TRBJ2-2	CASSRDSINTGELFF
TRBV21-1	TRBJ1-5	CASSKDRGHSNQPQHF
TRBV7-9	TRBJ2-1	CASSSRSPEQFF
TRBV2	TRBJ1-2	CASSGETGRFGYTF
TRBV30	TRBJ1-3	CAWSPDRISGNTIYF
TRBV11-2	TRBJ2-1	CASSFLAINEQFF
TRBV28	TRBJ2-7	CASTRSYEQYF
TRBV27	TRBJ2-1	CASSLDPLLSNEQFF
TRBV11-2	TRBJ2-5	CASSTQGSVVKTQYF
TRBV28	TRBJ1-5	CASSFNPRGRDNQPQHF
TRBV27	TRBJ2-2	CASSQGGVGTGELFF
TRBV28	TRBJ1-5	CASSSTGLSNQPQHF
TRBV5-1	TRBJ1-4	CASSAGGLGEKLFF
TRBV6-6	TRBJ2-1	CASIPPRGKGQFF
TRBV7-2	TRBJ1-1	CASSSPRLVVRNTEAFF
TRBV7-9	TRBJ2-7	CASSLEVFRVDAYEQYF